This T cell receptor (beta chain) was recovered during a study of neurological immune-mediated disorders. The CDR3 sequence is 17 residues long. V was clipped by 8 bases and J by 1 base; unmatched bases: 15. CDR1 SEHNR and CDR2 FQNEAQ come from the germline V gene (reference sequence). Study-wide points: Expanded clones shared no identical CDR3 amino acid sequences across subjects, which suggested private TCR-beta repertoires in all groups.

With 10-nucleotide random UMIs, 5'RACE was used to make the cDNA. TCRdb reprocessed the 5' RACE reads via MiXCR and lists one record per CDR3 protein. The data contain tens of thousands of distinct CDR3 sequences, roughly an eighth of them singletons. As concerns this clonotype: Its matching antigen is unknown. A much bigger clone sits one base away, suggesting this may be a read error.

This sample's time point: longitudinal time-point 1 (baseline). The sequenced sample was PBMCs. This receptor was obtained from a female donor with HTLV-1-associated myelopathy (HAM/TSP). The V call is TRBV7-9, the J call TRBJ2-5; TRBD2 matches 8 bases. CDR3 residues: CASETGGPDEFQETQYF. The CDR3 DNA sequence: TGTGCCAGCGAGACGGGGGGGCCCGATGAGTTCCAAGAGACCCAGTACTTC. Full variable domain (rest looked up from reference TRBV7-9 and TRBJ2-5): DTGVSQNPRHKITKRGQNVTFRCDPISEHNRLYWYRQTLGQGPEFLTYFQNEAQLEKSRLLSDRFSAERPKGSFSTLEIQRTEQGDSAMYLCASETGGPDEFQETQYFGPGTRLLVL.